The T cell receptor (beta chain) under discussion was sequenced for a study of blood T cells in healthy people across ages. There are a few counts of this clonotype. Germline V gene data show CDR1 as SGHDT and CDR2 as YYEEEE. The CDR3 contains 16 residues. V shed 4 bases, J shed 5 bases, and the junction held 13 bases outside the gene matches. It was with a sample-barcoded 5' primer and a J-beta primer mix that a second PCR of roughly 7 to 11 cycles was run. A template-switch adaptor that had 12 random nucleotides put a tag on each cDNA molecule. TCRdb reprocessed the 5' RACE reads via MiXCR and lists one record per CDR3 protein. The sample has 1.6 million or so distinct CDR3 sequences; about 31% are singletons.

J is TRBJ2-5 and V is TRBV5-6, with TRBD2 identical over 8 bases. Sequencing was performed on blood. The sequence derives from a woman in her 30s in good health. The CDR3 DNA sequence: TGTGCCAGCAGCAGAGCCGGGACTAGGATTGGGGAGACCCAGTACTTC. Protein: CASSRAGTRIGETQYF.